What follows is one T cell receptor (beta chain) and its context. Its antigen is currently not known. No base quality information exists; no much larger clone differs at one position. The entry originates in a study of vaccination and CD4 T cells after COVID-19 (dated by TCRdb to the early 2020s). Concerning the study at large: Convalescent patients had a positive SARS-CoV-2 result on nasal swab PCR, and of these patients, under ten had mild disease and one had severe disease. The convalescent cohort comprised six males and four females, including two Hispanic individuals, seven Caucasians, two Asians and one multiracial person. Each participant got two doses of either the Pfizer-BioNTech BNT162b2 vaccine (n=8) or the Moderna mRNA-1273 vaccine (n=2). Post-COVID blood samples were collected from convalescent patients a median of approximately 100 days after diagnosis, with a range of about 35 to 180 days. Post-vaccine blood samples were obtained a median of about 77 days after the second vaccine dose, with a range of about 12 to 241 days. For stimulating the cultures, overlapping spike peptide pools were used, derived from SARS-CoV-2 as well as from the common cold coronaviruses HCoV-NL63, HCoV-OC43 and HCoV-229E. In control cultures, a CEFX viral epitope pool was used as positive control, an HIV-1 Nef peptide pool was used as negative control, or no peptide was added. In over 8 COVID-19 convalescent patients and a handful of infection-naive healthy vaccine recipients, researchers compared the spike-specific CD4+ TCR repertoire from before mRNA vaccination with the repertoire from after.

The library relied on PCR. At the Johns Hopkins FTIC core, DNA from the cultured CD4+ T cells underwent TCR sequencing with the Oncomine TCR Beta short-read assay. The QIAamp micro DNA kit was used to extract genomic DNA from the cultured CD4+ T cells. The Oncomine TCR Beta libraries from cultured CD4+ T cells were pooled using unique dual indexes and then sequenced on an Illumina iSeq 100. The published analysis was carried out like this. Non-productive sequences were removed, and CDR3s not starting with C, not ending with F or W, or shorter than 7 amino acids were discarded. The MANAFEST web application identified antigen-specific clonotypes by comparing peptide-stimulated wells against reference wells and other culture wells. For a clone to be called positive, the clone needed an FDR below 0.05, an odds ratio above 5, and a productive frequency above 0.1% in at least two of three replicate wells. A clonotype was classed as cross-reactive if the clonotype showed significant expansion both in SARS-CoV-2 spike wells and in at least one common cold coronavirus spike condition. CDR3 homology was assessed with Levenshtein distances (stringdist) and unrooted phylogenetic trees (ape) in R version 3.6.1. In-frame beta chains were kept once TCRdb had trimmed the public reads at Q25 with fastp and called clones with MiXCR. Rows with a matching CDR3 protein are joined into one entry that keeps the most common DNA and genes. These V and J calls rely on TCRdb rather than the paper's analysis. Counted in this sample were 11,000 or so distinct CDR3 sequences; roughly 44% of them appeared once. The ten largest make up approximately 18% of the sample.

Per the publication, the treatment or condition label means: approximately 11-day PBMC culture with coronavirus spike peptide pools or control peptides (ViraFEST assay). To expand antigen-specific T cells with peptide pools and then pick out the expanded clonotypes through TCR sequencing, the study relied on the ViraFEST assay. The convalescent patients' positive SARS-CoV-2 PCR tests were from March to December 2020, which was before the Alpha, Beta and Delta variants emerged in the United States. Each well held under 2.5 million PBMCs cultured in IMDM containing around 5% human AB serum and approximately 10 IU/ml IL-2, with 8.5 to 10 ug/ml peptide pools added. On days 3 and 7, half of the culture medium was replaced with fresh IL-2-containing medium. After approximately eleven days of culture, CD4+ T cells were isolated by negative selection using the EasySep CD4+ T cell isolation kit. PBMCs were separated from whole blood using Ficoll-Paque Plus gradient centrifugation and then either used fresh or cryopreserved at -140C. Triplicate wells were generally used for each culture condition.

Reading from cysteine to phenylalanine, the CDR3 counts 15 amino acids. CDR3 DNA is the only sequence kept; it has 45 bases, read in frame from the first base. CDR1 and CDR2 (SGDLS, YYNGEE) derive from the germline V gene. V was cut back by 0 bases and J by 10 bases, leaving a gap of 14 bases between them. Paper-wide results and their limitations: Among the post-vaccine SARS-CoV-2-reactive clones in convalescent patients, a median approximately 90% showed up only after vaccination, which suggests vaccine-specific priming. Relatively few convalescent patients were included in the study, and early timepoints after natural infection were not analyzed. Of the vaccine-specific clones in convalescent patients, 304 of 307, or nearly all, reacted only to SARS-CoV-2 spike and did not cross-react with common cold coronaviruses. The median number of SARS-CoV-2-reactive clonotypes rose from under 25 after infection to roughly 38 after vaccination, but the change was not significant.

Rearrangement joined TRBV9 to TRBJ1-6; TRBD1 is a weak D gene call, 6 bases matching. What was sequenced was cultured CD4+ T cells from blood. The source of this sequence is a human donor with COVID-19. At the DNA level, the sequence is TGTGCCAGCAGCGTAGTGGACAAGGGGGGATCACCCCTCCACTTT. It translates as CASSVVDKGGSPLHF.